This is a list of T cell receptor beta chains from one sample in a study of blood T cell repertoires in COVID-19. Clones were sequenced by immunoSEQ multiplex PCR, and TCRdb holds only the in-frame ones, with some missing. The sample shows roughly 92,000 clones, 90% of them seen only once. The specimen sequenced was peripheral blood. The origin of the receptors is a man in his forties or fifties with acute or convalescent COVID-19. The CDR3 runs from the conserved cysteine through the conserved F or W. A D gene is named only where the DNA matches it firmly.

>TRBJ2-3|17|-|TRBV14
CASSQDYRGARTDTQYF
>TRBJ1-1|15|-|TRBV12-5
CASALSRGDKTEAFF
>TRBJ2-5|14|-|TRBV24-1
CATAELRDQETQYF
>TRBJ2-3|16|TRBD2|TRBV7-2
CASSLGLAGGVDTQYF
>TRBJ1-4|13|TRBD1|TRBV29-1
CSVERQGARKLFF
>TRBJ2-7|15|TRBD2|TRBV30
CAWSPFGRGDYEQYF
>TRBJ2-3|13|TRBD2|TRBV5-1
CASRLAGRDTQYF
>TRBJ2-7|16|TRBD1|TRBV7-2
CASSLAGTGTSNEQYF
>TRBJ1-2|15|TRBD1|TRBV11-3
CASSLEQGADYGYTF
>TRBJ1-2|13|-|TRBV5-6
CASSTDQGFGYTF
>TRBJ2-1|15|TRBD2|TRBV27
CASSLRLAGWNEQFF
>TRBJ1-5|15|TRBD1|TRBV6-2/TRBV6-3
CASSFYGTDNQPQHF
>TRBJ1-4|12|-|TRBV19
CASSISTGKLFF
>TRBJ1-2|13|-|TRBV5-1
CASSSTVNYGYTF
>TRBJ2-7|15|-|TRBV5-1
CASSLIGRELYEQYF
>TRBJ1-1|14|TRBD1|TRBV15
CATRGGTVNTEAFF
>TRBJ1-2|13|TRBD1|TRBV12-3/TRBV12-4
CASSRDSDYGYTF
>TRBJ1-1|15|-|TRBV5-4
CASSLVTGLGTEAFF
>TRBJ2-3|15|-|TRBV21-1
CASSKLAGTTDTQYF
>TRBJ2-1|16|TRBD2|TRBV9
CASSSLTSGSFDEQFF
>TRBJ2-3|15|-|TRBV7-2
CASSLGGAIRDTQYF
>TRBJ2-7|11|-|TRBV2
CASTLRVEQYF
>TRBJ2-1|16|TRBD2|TRBV7-6
CASSHAGLAERNEQFF
>TRBJ2-5|14|TRBD2|TRBV14
CASSRLAAQETQYF
>TRBJ2-1|16|TRBD1|TRBV27
CASSSPTGTGLNEQFF
>TRBJ1-2|17|-|TRBV28
CASSPMSRTQGYYGYTF
>TRBJ1-4|14|-|TRBV5-1
CASSFSATNEKLFF
>TRBJ2-2|15|-|TRBV11-2
CASSLAGIDTGELFF
>TRBJ2-7|16|TRBD2|TRBV6-6
CASSYSLTSGRDEQYF
>TRBJ1-4|13|-|TRBV19
CASSIGQVEKLFF
>TRBJ2-2|14|TRBD2|TRBV9
CASSPRTSGSELFF
>TRBJ1-2|13|-|TRBV6-5
CASKRGSGYGYTF
>TRBJ2-5|14|-|TRBV3-1/TRBV3-2
CASSQARRAETQYF
>TRBJ1-6|15|-|TRBV7-2
CASTFSASYNSPLHF
>TRBJ1-2|10|-|TRBV23-1
CAAQGDGYTF